This entry lists 13 T cell receptor beta chains sequenced from one sample in a study of blood T cell repertoires in COVID-19. The protocol was immunoSEQ multiplex PCR, while the TCRdb copy is restricted to in-frame clones and leaves out a portion. The top ten hold around 9.5% of the sample, which has a few hundred thousand clones, roughly 86% seen once. Sequenced: peripheral blood. Receptors were obtained from a man aged 40-55 years who had recovered from COVID-19.

A few counts support this clone. The rearrangement links TRBV12-3 or TRBV12-4 to TRBJ1-5; D call uncertain. The CDR3 length is 13 residues. Trimming cost V 3 bases and J 6 bases, with 9 bases left between them. The CDR3 coding sequence is TGTGCCAGCAGTTTCCGTAGCTCTCAGCCCCAGCATTTT. This encodes CASSFRSSQPQHF.

The gene calls are TRBV4-1 and TRBJ2-1; 14 bases are a match to TRBD2. Trimming at V came to 5 bases and at J to 9 bases, leaving 9 bases not matched to a gene. The CDR3 loop spans 16 amino acids. Germline CDR1 MGHRA, CDR2 YSYEKL. The CDR3 DNA sequence: TGCGCCAGCAGCGAAATGGGACTAGCGGGAGTCGGTGAGCAGTTCTTC. Its translation: CASSEMGLAGVGEQFF.

This clone was found a few times. The chain recombines TRBV7-9 with TRBJ2-2, with 8 bases that match TRBD1. This CDR3 spans 17 amino acids. Looked up from germline, CDR1 is SEHNR and CDR2 is FQNEAQ (reference sequence). V shed 4 bases and J 2 bases; nucleotides not matched to a gene: 9. The CDR3: CASSSTPDRGNTGELFF. The CDR3 DNA reads TGTGCCAGCAGCTCAACCCCCGACAGGGGAAACACCGGGGAGCTGTTTTTT.

Only a few counts were recorded for this clone. This chain connects TRBV6-2 or TRBV6-3 to TRBJ2-7; 7 nucleotides agree with TRBD1. This CDR3 is built from 14 residues. Germline CDR1 reads MNHEY; CDR2 reads SVGEGT. With 6 bases clipped from V and 3 bases from J, the junction kept 8 bases outside the gene matches. The CDR3 DNA sequence: TGTGCCAGCAGCCCCCTAGGGGGCCTCTACGAGCAGTACTTC. This translates into CASSPLGGLYEQYF.

The J gene is TRBJ2-7, the V gene TRBV30; D might be TRBD2 (6 bases). Trimming left V 5 bases short and J 3 bases short, with 23 bases between. The CDR3 sequence is 16 residues long. Germline V CDR1 and CDR2: GTSNPN, SVGIG (reference sequence). DNA of the CDR3: TGTGCCTGGTGCCTCTCTTGTGGGGACTTAGTCTACGAGCAGTACTTC. Translated, it gives CAWCLSCGDLVYEQYF.

The chain links TRBV11-3 to TRBJ1-2, with TRBD1 as a possible D gene (5 bases). The CDR3 spans 14 residues. Germline lookup yields CDR1 SGHNT and CDR2 YENEEA. V was pared by 0 bases and J by 4 bases, with 9 bases between. CDR3 DNA sequence: TGTGCCAGCAGCTTAGACGACAGCCGCTATGGCTACACCTTC. Encoded protein: CASSLDDSRYGYTF.

V gene TRBV19 combines with J gene TRBJ2-7, with D hard to call. V lost 5 bases and J lost 2, with 13 bases in between. This CDR3 spans 14 amino acids. Germline values: CDR1 LNHDA, CDR2 SQIVND (reference sequence). CDR3 in DNA: TGTGCCAGTAGTCTCCCGGTCGCGCCCTACGAGCAGTACTTC. Translation gives CASSLPVAPYEQYF.

This chain uses TRBV19 with TRBJ2-1, with 7 bases that match TRBD1. Germline values: CDR1 LNHDA, CDR2 SQIVND (reference sequence). The length of the CDR3 is 15 residues. With 7 bases clipped from V and 2 bases from J, the junction kept 8 bases outside the gene matches. This CDR3 reads CASTSDRTPYNEQFF. CDR3 sequence (DNA): TGTGCCAGTACCTCGGACAGGACACCCTACAATGAGCAGTTCTTC. The whole variable domain, filled in from reference TRBV19 and TRBJ2-1, reads DGGITQSPKYLFRKEGQNVTLSCEQNLNHDAMYWYRQDPGQGLRLIYYSQIVNDFQKGDIAEGYSVSREKKESFPLTVTSAQKNPTAFYLCASTSDRTPYNEQFFGPGTRLTVL.

This clone has a single count. The rearrangement links TRBV14 to TRBJ1-1; D is unresolved. CDR1 and CDR2 (germline): SGHDN, FVKESK. Deletions cut 0 bases from V and 5 bases from J, with 4 bases between. This CDR3 is 12 amino acids long. The CDR3 coding sequence is TGTGCCAGCAGCCAAGATCATACTGAAGCTTTCTTT. It specifies CASSQDHTEAFF.

The V gene is TRBV7-2, the J gene TRBJ2-3; D remains unclear. This CDR3 has 14 residues. V lost 1 base, J lost 3 bases, and 8 bases lay in between. Germline CDR1 reads SGHTA; CDR2 reads FQGNSA. This CDR3 reads CASSLVVFTDTQYF. The CDR3, as DNA: TGTGCCAGCAGCTTAGTTGTCTTTACAGATACGCAGTATTTT. Full variable domain (outside the CDR3, taken from reference TRBV7-2 and TRBJ2-3): GAGVSQSPSNKVTEKGKDVELRCDPISGHTALYWYRQSLGQGLEFLIYFQGNSAPDKSGLPSDRFSAERTGGSVSTLTIQRTQQEDSAVYLCASSLVVFTDTQYFGPGTRLTVL.

The genes are TRBV7-9 and TRBJ2-5, with D possibly TRBD2 on 5 matching bases. Trimming took 1 base from V and 4 from J, leaving 13 bases between them. The length of the CDR3 is 15 residues. Germline-derived CDR1 and CDR2 are SEHNR and FQNEAQ (reference sequence). This CDR3 reads CASSLGRTSGETQYF. CDR3 sequence (DNA): TGTGCCAGCAGCTTAGGGAGGACTTCGGGAGAGACCCAGTACTTC.

This CDR3 reads CASSPRDREMYEQYF. In nucleotides, the CDR3 is TGTGCCAGCAGCCCCCGGGACAGGGAAATGTACGAGCAGTACTTC. V gene TRBV11-3 combines with J gene TRBJ2-7; 9 nucleotides align to TRBD1. J lost 4 bases, V lost 5 bases, and 9 bases had no gene match. The CDR3 has 15 residues. Germline V CDR1 and CDR2: SGHNT, YENEEA.

The genes are TRBV6-6 and TRBJ1-2; D not resolved. The germline gives CDR1 MNHNY, CDR2 SVGAGI (reference sequence). The CDR3 extends over 12 amino acids. Trimming removed 2 bases at V and 4 bases at J, with 5 bases between. CDR3 region: CASSYPGYGYTF. The CDR3 coding sequence is TGTGCCAGCAGTTACCCAGGCTATGGCTACACCTTC.